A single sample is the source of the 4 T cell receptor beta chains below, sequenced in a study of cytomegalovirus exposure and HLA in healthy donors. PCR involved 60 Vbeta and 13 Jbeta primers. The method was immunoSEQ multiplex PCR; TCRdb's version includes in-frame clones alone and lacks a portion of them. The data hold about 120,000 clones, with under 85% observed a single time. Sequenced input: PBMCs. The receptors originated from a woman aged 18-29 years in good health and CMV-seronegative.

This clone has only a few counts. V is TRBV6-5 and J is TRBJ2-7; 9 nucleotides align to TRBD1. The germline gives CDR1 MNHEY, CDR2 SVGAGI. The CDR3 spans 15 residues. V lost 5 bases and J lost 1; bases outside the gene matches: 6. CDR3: CASSNPGQGSYEQYF. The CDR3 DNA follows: TGTGCCAGCAGTAATCCGGGACAGGGTTCCTACGAGCAGTACTTC.

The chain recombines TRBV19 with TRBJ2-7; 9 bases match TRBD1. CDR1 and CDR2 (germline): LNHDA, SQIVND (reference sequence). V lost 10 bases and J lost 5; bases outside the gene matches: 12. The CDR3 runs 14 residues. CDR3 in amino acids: CATHQGTGLHEQYF. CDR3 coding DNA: TGTGCCACTCACCAGGGGACAGGGCTCCACGAGCAGTACTTC.

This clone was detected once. As DNA, the CDR3 is TGTGCCAGCAGCGCGCATTGGTCCGTACGGGAAACTGAAGCTTTCTTT. Its protein is CASSAHWSVRETEAFF. This chain joins TRBV7-9 and TRBJ1-1; no definite D call. The V gene's germline CDR1 is SEHNR and CDR2 FQNEAQ (reference sequence). Between the trimmed V and J ends, which lost 5 bases and 5 bases, there was a span of 21 bases. This CDR3 is 16 amino acids long.

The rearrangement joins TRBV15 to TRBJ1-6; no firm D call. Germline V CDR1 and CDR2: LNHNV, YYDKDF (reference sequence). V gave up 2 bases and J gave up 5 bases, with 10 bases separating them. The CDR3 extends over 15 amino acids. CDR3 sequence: CATSRRTPDNSPLHF. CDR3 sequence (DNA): TGTGCCACCAGCAGACGTACACCAGATAATTCACCCCTCCACTTT.